This entry concerns a single TCR beta chain. Germline CDR1 is LNHDA and CDR2 is SQIVND (reference sequence). With 7 bases clipped from V and 6 bases from J, the junction kept 11 bases outside the gene matches. There are 15 residues in the CDR3. This sample was taken from a study of blood T cell repertoires in COVID-19. Study details: The samples span acute and convalescent COVID-19 from the United States, Italy and Spain. T cells, B-cell-depleted T cells, or PBMCs supplied cDNA or gDNA.

The repertoire was sequenced with immunoSEQ multiplex PCR; TCRdb's copy has only in-frame clones and lacks some. This table has 270,000 or so clones, about four fifths appearing once. The chain uses TRBV19 and TRBJ1-5; TRBD1 matches at 8 bases. This TCR was recovered from a woman aged 50 to 60 who had recovered from COVID-19. The sequenced sample was peripheral blood. CDR3 region: CASTGQTGGVQPQHF. The CDR3 nucleotides read TGTGCCAGTACCGGCCAAACAGGGGGAGTTCAGCCCCAGCATTTT.